This TCR beta chain was sequenced for a study of early T cells in non-severe SARS-CoV-2 infection. Overall study: It was bulk RNA from unsorted whole blood that was sequenced, and the chains were unpaired.

This clonotype was picked up many times. Antigen specificity is unknown. The germline V gene has CDR1 LNHDA and CDR2 SQIVND (reference sequence). The CDR3 runs 16 residues. The V end lost 2 bases, the J end lost 0 bases, and 14 bases lay between the germline ends. The study's findings and limits: Anti-spike CD8 responses were favored by VDJdb matching, which missed private and CD4 specificities.

Unique molecular identifiers were affixed to single, distinct cDNA molecules. MiXCR, run by TCRdb on the 5' RACE reads, gives a single entry per CDR3 protein. Seen here are about 34,000 distinct CDR3 sequences, around 7% observed once, and the top ten hold more than 10%. This chain connects TRBV19 to TRBJ2-7, with D uncertain. The sequence was obtained from an adult who was a healthcare worker with PCR-confirmed SARS-CoV-2 infection or an uninfected control (not recorded which). The specimen was whole blood, collected at baseline. The CDR3 region has the DNA TGTGCCAGTAGTATACAGACTGGTAGGAGCTCCTACGAGCAGTACGTC. Translating it yields CASSIQTGRSSYEQYV.